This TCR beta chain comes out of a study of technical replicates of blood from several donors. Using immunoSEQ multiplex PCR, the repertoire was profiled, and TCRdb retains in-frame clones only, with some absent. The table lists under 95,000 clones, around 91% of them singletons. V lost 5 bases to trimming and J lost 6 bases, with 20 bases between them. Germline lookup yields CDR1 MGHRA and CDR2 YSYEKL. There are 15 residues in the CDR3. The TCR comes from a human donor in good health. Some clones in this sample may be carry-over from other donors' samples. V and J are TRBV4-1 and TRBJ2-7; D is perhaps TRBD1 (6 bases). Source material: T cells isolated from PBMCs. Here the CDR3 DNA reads TGCGCCAGCAGCGAACTTGACAGGAAGGGAACCGAGCAGTACTTC. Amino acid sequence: CASSELDRKGTEQYF.